The 26 T cell receptor beta chains reported below all come from one sample, sequenced in a study of naive and memory T cell subsets. General study findings and limits: Possibly reflecting memory cells re-expressing CD45RA, a few larger clonotypes occurred in naive repertoires, especially CD8.

Two oligonucleotides, mixed equimolar, formed the beta constant-region primer covering TRBC1 and TRBC2. Ligated cDNA was amplified by four rounds of PCR with nested alpha and beta constant-region primers and SP2. One entry per CDR3 protein, called by TCRdb with MiXCR from the UMI-ligation and nested PCR reads. The data show about 150,000 distinct CDR3 sequences, 22% seen once. Their target antigens are unknown. Sample: naive CD4+ T cells from blood. The receptors shown here come from a human donor in good health.

V and J are TRBV5-1 and TRBJ2-3; D might be TRBD1 or TRBD2, each matching 5 bases. The V gene's germline CDR1 is SGHRS and CDR2 YFSETQ. The CDR3 is 16 amino acids. With 4 bases removed from V and 0 bases from J, the gap between germline ends came to 15 bases. Here the CDR3 DNA reads TGCGCCAGCAGCAGTACCGGGACGAAGAGCACAGATACGCAGTATTTT. Amino acids: CASSSTGTKSTDTQYF.

This clonotype has just a few counts. This chain joins TRBV20-1 and TRBJ2-3, with 16 bases identical to TRBD2. This CDR3 contains 17 residues. J lost 2 bases, V lost 5 bases, and 7 bases had no gene match. Germline loops: CDR1 DFQATT, CDR2 SNEGSKA (reference sequence). CDR3 residues: CSAGGLAGGPVTDTQYF. In nucleotides, the CDR3 is TGCAGTGCTGGGGGACTAGCGGGAGGGCCGGTCACAGATACGCAGTATTTT.

This clonotype was picked up a small number of times. The rearrangement uses TRBV27 and TRBJ2-3; 9 nucleotides match TRBD2. Per germline, CDR1 MNHEY and CDR2 SMNVEV (reference sequence). V gave up 4 bases and J gave up 4 bases; unmatched junction bases: 3. The CDR3 is made up of 14 amino acids. CDR3 sequence reads: CASSSGLAADTQYF. CDR3 DNA: TGTGCCAGCAGTTCGGGACTAGCAGCAGATACGCAGTATTTT.

The genes are TRBV29-1 and TRBJ2-3, with D unresolved. The CDR3 is 11 amino acids. V lost 6 bases, J lost 8 bases, and 12 bases lay in between. Germline V gene lookup returns CDR1 SQVTM and CDR2 ANQGSEA. The CDR3 region has the DNA TGCAGCGTCTTACTGAAGGGTACGCAGTATTTT. It encodes CSVLLKGTQYF.

V is TRBV29-1 and J is TRBJ2-2; TRBD2 matches 8 bases. Trimming at V came to 4 bases and at J to 4 bases, leaving 8 bases not matched to a gene. Germline lookup yields CDR1 SQVTM and CDR2 ANQGSEA. This CDR3 is 15 amino acids long. The CDR3 bases are TGCAGCGTTGGCCGGGGGGGCGCGAGCACCGGGGAGCTGTTTTTT. This codes for CSVGRGGASTGELFF.

The CDR3 region has the DNA TGCGCCAGCAGCCAAGGGGACTATCAGCCCCAGCATTTT. It codes for CASSQGDYQPQHF. The V gene is TRBV4-1, the J gene TRBJ1-5; TRBD1 might be the D (5 bases). Germline values: CDR1 MGHRA, CDR2 YSYEKL. The CDR3 runs to 13 residues. V shed 1 base and J shed 5 bases, with 6 bases lying between them.

This clonotype was recorded a few times. The chain carries TRBV11-2 and TRBJ2-7; a possible D gene is TRBD2 (6 bases). The CDR3 extends over 16 amino acids. Between the trimmed V and J ends, which lost 5 bases and 3 bases, there was a span of 20 bases. The germline V gene encodes CDR1 SGHAT and CDR2 FQNNGV. This CDR3 is CASSPQGGGLDYEQYF. The CDR3 nucleotides are TGTGCCAGCAGCCCCCAGGGTGGAGGGTTAGACTACGAGCAGTACTTC. Together with reference TRBV11-2 and TRBJ2-7, the CDR3 gives the full variable domain: EAGVAQSPRYKIIEKRQSVAFWCNPISGHATLYWYQQILGQGPKLLIQFQNNGVVDDSQLPKDRFSAERLKGVDSTLKIQPAKLEDSAVYLCASSPQGGGLDYEQYFGPGTRLTVT.

The chain couples TRBV6-4 to TRBJ2-6; no clear D gene. Germline values: CDR1 MRHNA, CDR2 SNTAGT. V was pared by 5 bases and J by 4 bases, with 9 bases between. CDR3 length equals 14 residues. CDR3 residues: CASSSEAGANVLTF. The CDR3 nucleotides are TGTGCCAGCAGTTCCGAGGCCGGGGCCAACGTCCTGACTTTC.

The chain couples TRBV7-2 to TRBJ1-1; D not certain. The CDR3 extends over 13 amino acids. Deletions cut 3 bases from V and 6 bases from J, with 11 bases between. The germline V gene has CDR1 SGHTA and CDR2 FQGNSA. The CDR3 sequence is CASSFGGRPEAFF. The CDR3 DNA reads as TGTGCCAGCAGCTTTGGTGGCAGACCTGAAGCTTTCTTT.

The chain recombines TRBV4-3 with TRBJ1-1; TRBD1 matches at 10 bases. V gave up 1 base and J gave up 5 bases; unmatched junction bases: 10. The CDR3 totals 17 residues. CDR1 and CDR2 from the germline V gene are LGHNA and YSLEER. CDR3 nucleotide sequence: TGCGCCAGCAGCCAAGCCGGGACAGGGGTCCCGAGGACTGAAGCTTTCTTT. Its protein is CASSQAGTGVPRTEAFF.

The chain joins TRBV5-1 to TRBJ1-2; 7 bases agree with TRBD1. This CDR3 is 13 amino acids long. V was pared by 4 bases and J by 8 bases, with 8 bases of the junction left unmatched. Per germline, CDR1 SGHRS and CDR2 YFSETQ. The CDR3 loop is CASSPEGGYGYTF. DNA of the CDR3: TGCGCCAGCAGCCCGGAAGGGGGCTACGGCTACACCTTC.

On this clonotype: A read error may be the cause here, since a much bigger clone is one base away. The J gene is TRBJ2-1, the V gene TRBV29-1, with a tentative D call TRBD2 (6 bases). Germline lookup yields CDR1 SQVTM and CDR2 ANQGSEA. The length of the CDR3 is 13 residues. Trimming pared 8 bases from V and 0 bases from J, leaving 11 bases between. DNA of the CDR3: TGCAGCCAAGGAGGGAGCTCCTACAATGAGCAGTTCTTC. This sequence encodes CSQGGSSYNEQFF.

This clonotype has a handful of counts. V usage is TRBV4-1 and J usage is TRBJ2-5, with no clear D. The germline V and J ends were trimmed by 0 bases and 5 bases, with 7 bases remaining between them. The CDR3 has 13 amino acids. Germline loops: CDR1 MGHRA, CDR2 YSYEKL. CDR3 amino acids: CASSQDPWETQYF. The CDR3 DNA follows: TGCGCCAGCAGCCAAGATCCTTGGGAGACCCAGTACTTC.

The chain links TRBV6-2 or TRBV6-3 to TRBJ2-6; a possible D gene is TRBD2 (6 bases). Looked up from germline, CDR1 is MNHEY and CDR2 is SVGEGT. V was trimmed by 5 bases and J by 0 bases, leaving 17 bases between them. The CDR3 runs 18 residues. DNA for the CDR3: TGTGCCAGCAGTAGGGGAGAAAATAGCGGCTCTGGGGCCAACGTCCTGACTTTC. This translates into CASSRGENSGSGANVLTF.

The gene calls are TRBV20-1 and TRBJ1-1; tentative D call: TRBD1 (5 bases). Trimming removed 6 bases from V and 3 bases from J, with 14 bases in between. Germline assignment: CDR1 DFQATT and CDR2 SNEGSKA (reference sequence). The CDR3 loop spans 13 amino acids. DNA of the CDR3: TGCAGTGCCGGGGGGGGGATCTACACTGAAGCTTTCTTT. This encodes CSAGGGIYTEAFF.

This clonotype was seen many times. This chain links TRBV12-3 or TRBV12-4 with TRBJ2-1; no reliable D call. This CDR3 has 15 amino acids. The germline V and J ends were trimmed by 3 bases and 4 bases, with 13 bases remaining between them. The CDR3 coding sequence is TGTGCCAGCAGTTTCCCTGGCGGACCATACAATGAGCAGTTCTTC. Translating gives CASSFPGGPYNEQFF.

Comment on this clonotype: The junction shows a germline mismatch at one end, possibly a read error. V is TRBV7-2 and J is TRBJ2-1; D is unclear. CDR1 SGHTA and CDR2 FQGNSA come from the germline V gene. The CDR3 has 11 residues. This CDR3 reads CASSLFAVLVF. In nucleotides, the CDR3 is TGTGCCAGCAGCTTATTTGCCGTGTTGGTCTTC.

This clonotype was picked up a small number of times. The chain recombines TRBV20-1 with TRBJ2-1; D perhaps matches TRBD1 (5 bases). Per germline, CDR1 DFQATT and CDR2 SNEGSKA (reference sequence). The CDR3 totals 14 residues. Deletions cut 3 bases from V and 2 bases from J, with 11 bases between. The CDR3 loop reads CSARPGKAYNEQFF. The CDR3 nucleotides are TGCAGTGCTAGGCCAGGGAAAGCCTACAATGAGCAGTTCTTC.

The chain employs TRBV7-6 and TRBJ2-1; TRBD2 is a possible D gene (6 bases). This CDR3 contains 16 residues. Germline V gene lookup returns CDR1 SGHVS and CDR2 FNYEAQ. Trimming left V 5 bases short and J 4 bases short, with 18 bases between. CDR3 loop: CASSRLTAGLYNEQFF. The CDR3 DNA follows: TGTGCCAGCAGCCGACTTACGGCGGGACTTTACAATGAGCAGTTCTTC.

The rearrangement uses TRBV20-1 and TRBJ2-3; 7 bases agree with TRBD2. V lost 4 bases, J lost 2 bases, and 9 bases stayed unmatched. This CDR3 region has 15 residues. The V gene's germline CDR1 is DFQATT and CDR2 SNEGSKA (reference sequence). As DNA, the CDR3 is TGCAGTGCTAAATTGGCTAGCGGTTTCACAGATACGCAGTATTTT. It codes for CSAKLASGFTDTQYF.

This clonotype was seen only a few times. This chain connects TRBV12-5 to TRBJ2-7; D unresolved. The ends were cut back, 7 bases at V and 6 bases at J, with 7 bases in the middle. The CDR3 length is 10 residues. The germline gives CDR1 LGHNT, CDR2 FRNRAP. The CDR3 DNA reads TGTGCTAGTGCCCACCTCGAGCAGTACTTC. It yields the protein CASAHLEQYF.

This clonotype turned up a few times. The chain employs TRBV3-1 and TRBJ2-1; D is undetermined. This CDR3 comprises 16 residues. The germline V gene encodes CDR1 LGHDT and CDR2 YNNKEL (reference sequence). Trimming pared 2 bases from V and 0 bases from J, leaving 11 bases between. The CDR3: CASSQYLVSSYNEQFF. CDR3 DNA: TGTGCCAGCAGCCAATATCTAGTAAGCTCCTACAATGAGCAGTTCTTC.

There are a few counts of this clonotype. The J gene is TRBJ2-1, the V gene TRBV7-9; a possible D gene is TRBD2 (6 bases). The V and J ends lost 3 bases and 5 bases respectively, with 14 bases between them. Germline loops: CDR1 SEHNR, CDR2 FQNEAQ (reference sequence). This CDR3 is built from 15 residues. CDR3 sequence (DNA): TGTGCCAGCAGCTTGCTCTCGGGGGTTGACAATGAGCAGTTCTTC. It codes for CASSLLSGVDNEQFF.

This clonotype showed up many times. V usage is TRBV6-2 or TRBV6-3 and J usage is TRBJ2-1; possibly TRBD2 for D (7 bases). This CDR3 comprises 18 residues. V was cut by 1 base and J by 5 bases, with 21 bases left in between. Germline V gene sequence: CDR1 MNHEY, CDR2 SVGEGT. DNA for the CDR3: TGTGCCAGCAGTTACTTACCCCGACTAAGCGGGACAAACAATGAGCAGTTCTTC. It is translated as CASSYLPRLSGTNNEQFF.

Here the CDR3 reads CASSPGSVFDLRRQETQYF. In nucleotides, the CDR3 is TGTGCCAGCAGCCCAGGGAGTGTTTTTGACCTGCGCCGACAAGAGACCCAGTACTTC. This sequence joins TRBV7-6 and TRBJ2-5; D possibly uses TRBD1 or TRBD2 (5 bases each). The CDR3 runs 19 residues. CDR1 SGHVS and CDR2 FNYEAQ come from the germline V gene. Trimming removed 5 bases at V and 2 bases at J, with 27 bases between.

This clonotype came up a few times. The CDR3 is CASSLASAYNEQFF. CDR3 sequence (DNA): TGCGCCAGCAGCTTGGCTAGCGCATACAATGAGCAGTTCTTC. The V call is TRBV5-1, the J call TRBJ2-1, with D perhaps matching TRBD2 (6 bases). Germline CDR1 is SGHRS and CDR2 is YFSETQ. The CDR3 runs 14 residues. V lost 0 bases to trimming and J lost 4 bases, with 8 bases between them.